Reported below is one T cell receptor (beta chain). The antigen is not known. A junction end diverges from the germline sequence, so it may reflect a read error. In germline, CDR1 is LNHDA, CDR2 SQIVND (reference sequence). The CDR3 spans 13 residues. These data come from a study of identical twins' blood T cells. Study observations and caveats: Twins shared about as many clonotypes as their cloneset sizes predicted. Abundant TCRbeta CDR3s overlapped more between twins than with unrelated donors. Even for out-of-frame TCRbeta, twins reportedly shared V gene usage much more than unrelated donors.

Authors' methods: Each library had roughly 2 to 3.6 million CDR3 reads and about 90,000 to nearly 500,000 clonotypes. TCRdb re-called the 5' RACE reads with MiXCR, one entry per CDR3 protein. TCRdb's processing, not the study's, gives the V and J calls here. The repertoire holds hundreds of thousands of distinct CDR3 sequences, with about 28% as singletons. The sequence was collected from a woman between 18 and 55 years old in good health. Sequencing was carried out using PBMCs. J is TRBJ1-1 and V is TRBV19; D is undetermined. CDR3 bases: TGCGCCAGTAGCATATTTCCGGGAACTGAAGCTTTCTTT. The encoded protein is CASSIFPGTEAFF.